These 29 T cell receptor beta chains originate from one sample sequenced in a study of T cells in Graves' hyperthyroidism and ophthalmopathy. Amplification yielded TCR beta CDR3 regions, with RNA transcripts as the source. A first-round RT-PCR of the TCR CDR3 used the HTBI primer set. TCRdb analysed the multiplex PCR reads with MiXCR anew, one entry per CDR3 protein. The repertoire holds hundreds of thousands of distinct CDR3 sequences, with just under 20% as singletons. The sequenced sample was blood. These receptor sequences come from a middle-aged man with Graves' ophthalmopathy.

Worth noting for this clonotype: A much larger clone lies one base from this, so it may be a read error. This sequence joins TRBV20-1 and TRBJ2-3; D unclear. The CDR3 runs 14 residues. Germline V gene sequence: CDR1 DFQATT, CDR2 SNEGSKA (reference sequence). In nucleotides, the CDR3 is TGCAGTGCTATCCGGCCTCCATCCACAGATACGCGGTATTTT. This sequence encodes CSAIRPPSTDTRYF.

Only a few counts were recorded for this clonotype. The CDR3 region is CASSPGGFTDTQYF. The DNA for the CDR3 is TGTGCCAGCAGCCCCGGAGGCTTCACAGATACGCAGTATTTT. The rearrangement uses TRBV7-2 and TRBJ2-3; a weak D match, TRBD2 (5 bases). This CDR3 has 14 residues. Trimming stripped 5 bases from V and 2 bases from J, with 11 bases between. CDR1 and CDR2 (germline): SGHTA, FQGNSA.

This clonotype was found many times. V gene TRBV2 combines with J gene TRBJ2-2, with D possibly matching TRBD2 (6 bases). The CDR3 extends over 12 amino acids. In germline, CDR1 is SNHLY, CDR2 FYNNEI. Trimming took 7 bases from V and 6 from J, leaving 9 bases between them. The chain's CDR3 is CASKEGPGELFF. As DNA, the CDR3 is TGTGCCAGCAAGGAGGGGCCCGGGGAGCTGTTTTTT.

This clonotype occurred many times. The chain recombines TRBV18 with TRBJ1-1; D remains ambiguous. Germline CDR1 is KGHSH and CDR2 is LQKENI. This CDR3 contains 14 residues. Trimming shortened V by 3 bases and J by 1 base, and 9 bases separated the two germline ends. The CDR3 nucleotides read TGTGCCAGCTCACCGTGGAATGAGAACACTGAAGCTTTCTTT. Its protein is CASSPWNENTEAFF.

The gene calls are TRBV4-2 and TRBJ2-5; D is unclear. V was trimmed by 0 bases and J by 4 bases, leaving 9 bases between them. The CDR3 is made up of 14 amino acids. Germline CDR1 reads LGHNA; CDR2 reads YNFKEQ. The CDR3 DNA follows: TGTGCCAGCAGCCAAGAACGGTCCGGAGAGACCCAGTACTTC. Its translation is CASSQERSGETQYF.

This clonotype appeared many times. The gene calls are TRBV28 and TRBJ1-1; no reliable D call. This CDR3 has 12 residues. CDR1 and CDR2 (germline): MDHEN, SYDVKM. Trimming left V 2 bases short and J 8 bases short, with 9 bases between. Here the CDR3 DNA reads TGTGCCAGCAGTTTAAGCAAAGTAGAAGCTTTCTTT. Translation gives CASSLSKVEAFF.

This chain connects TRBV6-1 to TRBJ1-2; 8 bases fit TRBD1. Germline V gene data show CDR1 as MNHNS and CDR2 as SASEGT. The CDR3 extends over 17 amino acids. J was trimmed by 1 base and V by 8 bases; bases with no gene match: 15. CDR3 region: CASGYLLPGQGNYGYTF. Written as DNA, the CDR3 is TGTGCCAGCGGATACCTATTGCCTGGACAGGGTAACTATGGCTACACCTTC.

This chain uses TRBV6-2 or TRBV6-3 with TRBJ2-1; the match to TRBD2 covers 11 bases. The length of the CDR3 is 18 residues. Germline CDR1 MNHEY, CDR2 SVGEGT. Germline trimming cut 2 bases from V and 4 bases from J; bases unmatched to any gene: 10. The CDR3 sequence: CASSYPTLAGGPYNEQFF. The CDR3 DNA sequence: TGTGCCAGCAGTTACCCTACCCTAGCGGGAGGCCCTTACAATGAGCAGTTCTTC.

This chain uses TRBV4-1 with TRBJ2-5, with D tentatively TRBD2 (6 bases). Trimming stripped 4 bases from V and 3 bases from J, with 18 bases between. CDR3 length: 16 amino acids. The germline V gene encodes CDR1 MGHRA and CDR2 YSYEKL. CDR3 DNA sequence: TGCGCCAGCAGCCGCGGTCGAGGATCGGGAGAAGAGACCCAGTACTTC. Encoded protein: CASSRGRGSGEETQYF.

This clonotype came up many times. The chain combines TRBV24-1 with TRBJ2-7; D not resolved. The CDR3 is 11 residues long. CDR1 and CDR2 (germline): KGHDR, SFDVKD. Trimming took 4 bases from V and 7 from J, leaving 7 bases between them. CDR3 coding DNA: TGTGCCACCAGTGACGGCCGAGAGCAGTACTTC. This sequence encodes CATSDGREQYF.

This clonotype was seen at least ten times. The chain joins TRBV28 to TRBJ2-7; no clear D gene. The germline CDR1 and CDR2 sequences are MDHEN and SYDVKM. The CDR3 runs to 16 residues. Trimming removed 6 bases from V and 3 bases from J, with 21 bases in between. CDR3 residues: CASRPSYREFDYEQYF. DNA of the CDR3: TGTGCCAGCAGACCCTCTTATAGGGAATTTGACTACGAGCAGTACTTC.

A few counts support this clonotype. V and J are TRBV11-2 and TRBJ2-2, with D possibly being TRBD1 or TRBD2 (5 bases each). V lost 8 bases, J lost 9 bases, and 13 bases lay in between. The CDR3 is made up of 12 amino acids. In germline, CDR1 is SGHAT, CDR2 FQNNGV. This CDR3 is CASRGSRWELFF. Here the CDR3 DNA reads TGTGCCAGCCGGGGCTCAAGGTGGGAGCTGTTTTTT.

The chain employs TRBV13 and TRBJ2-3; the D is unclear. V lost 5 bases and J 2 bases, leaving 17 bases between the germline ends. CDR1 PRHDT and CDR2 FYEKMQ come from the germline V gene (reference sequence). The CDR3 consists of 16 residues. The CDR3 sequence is CASSTRVILVTDTQYF. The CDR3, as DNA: TGTGCCAGCAGCACCCGTGTGATCTTAGTCACAGATACGCAGTATTTT.

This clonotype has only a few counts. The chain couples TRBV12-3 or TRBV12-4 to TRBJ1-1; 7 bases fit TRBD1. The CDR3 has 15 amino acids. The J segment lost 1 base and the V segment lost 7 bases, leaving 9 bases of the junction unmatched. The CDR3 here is CASTPGGSWNTEAFF. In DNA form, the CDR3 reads TGTGCCAGCACCCCAGGGGGGTCCTGGAACACTGAAGCTTTCTTT.

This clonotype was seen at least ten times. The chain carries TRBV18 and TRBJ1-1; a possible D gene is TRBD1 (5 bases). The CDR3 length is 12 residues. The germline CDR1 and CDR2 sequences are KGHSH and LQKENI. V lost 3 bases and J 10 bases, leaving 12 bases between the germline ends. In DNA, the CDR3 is TGTGCCAGCTCACCGGGCCGGCAGGGAGCTTTCTTT. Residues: CASSPGRQGAFF.

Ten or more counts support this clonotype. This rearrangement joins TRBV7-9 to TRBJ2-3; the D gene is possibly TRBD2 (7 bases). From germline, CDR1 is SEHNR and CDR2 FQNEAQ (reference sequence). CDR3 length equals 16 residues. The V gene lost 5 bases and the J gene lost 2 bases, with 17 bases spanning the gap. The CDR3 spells CASSPPVGGVTDTQYF. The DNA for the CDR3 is TGTGCCAGCAGCCCTCCTGTAGGGGGGGTCACAGATACGCAGTATTTT.

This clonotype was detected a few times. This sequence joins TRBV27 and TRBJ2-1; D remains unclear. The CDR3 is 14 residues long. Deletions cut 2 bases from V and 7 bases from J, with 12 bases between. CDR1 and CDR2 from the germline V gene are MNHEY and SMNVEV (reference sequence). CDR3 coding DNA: TGTGCCAGCAGTTTAGGTTCAGAACTAAATGAGCAGTTCTTC. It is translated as CASSLGSELNEQFF.

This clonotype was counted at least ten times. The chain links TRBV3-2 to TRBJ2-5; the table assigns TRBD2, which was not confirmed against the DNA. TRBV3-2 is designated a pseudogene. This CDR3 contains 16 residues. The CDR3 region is CASSQGKREGSRTQYF. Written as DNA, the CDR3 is TGTGCCAGCAGCCAAGGGAAGCGGGAGGGCTCACGAACCCAGTACTTC.

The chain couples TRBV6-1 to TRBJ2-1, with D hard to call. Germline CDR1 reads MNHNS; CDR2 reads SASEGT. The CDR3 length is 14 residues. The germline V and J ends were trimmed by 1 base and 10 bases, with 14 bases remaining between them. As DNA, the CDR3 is TGTGCCAGCAGTGAAGTATCACGGTGGCGGGAGCAGTTCTTC. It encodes CASSEVSRWREQFF.

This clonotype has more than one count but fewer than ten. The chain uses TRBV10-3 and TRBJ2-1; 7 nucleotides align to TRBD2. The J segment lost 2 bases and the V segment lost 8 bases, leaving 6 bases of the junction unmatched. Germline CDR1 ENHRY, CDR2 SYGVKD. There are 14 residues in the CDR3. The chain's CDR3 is CAIAQRGTYNEQFF. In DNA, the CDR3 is TGTGCCATCGCGCAGCGGGGCACCTACAATGAGCAGTTCTTC.

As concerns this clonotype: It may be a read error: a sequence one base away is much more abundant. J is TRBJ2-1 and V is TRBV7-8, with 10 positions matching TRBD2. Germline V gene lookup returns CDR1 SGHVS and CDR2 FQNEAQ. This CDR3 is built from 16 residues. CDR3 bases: TGTGCCAGCAGCTTGGCCGGGACTAGCGCTTACAATGAGCAGTCCTTC. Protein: CASSLAGTSAYNEQSF.

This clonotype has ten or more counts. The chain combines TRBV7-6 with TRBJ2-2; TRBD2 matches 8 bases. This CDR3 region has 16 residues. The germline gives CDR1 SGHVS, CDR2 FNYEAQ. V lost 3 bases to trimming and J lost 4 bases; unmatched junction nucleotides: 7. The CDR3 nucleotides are TGTGCCAGCAGCTTTTTGGGACTAGGTTCCACCGGGGAGCTGTTTTTT. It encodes CASSFLGLGSTGELFF.

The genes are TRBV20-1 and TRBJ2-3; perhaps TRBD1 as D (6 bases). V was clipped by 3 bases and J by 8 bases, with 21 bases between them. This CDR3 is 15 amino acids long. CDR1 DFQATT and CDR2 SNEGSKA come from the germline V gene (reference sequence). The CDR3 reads CSAREHVNLGGTQYF. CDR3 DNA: TGCAGTGCTAGGGAGCACGTCAATCTAGGGGGTACGCAGTATTTT.

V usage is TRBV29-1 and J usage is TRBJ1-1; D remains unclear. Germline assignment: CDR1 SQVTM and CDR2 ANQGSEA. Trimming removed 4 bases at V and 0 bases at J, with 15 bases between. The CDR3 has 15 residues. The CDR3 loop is CSVGSYGQMNTEAFF. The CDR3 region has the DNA TGCAGCGTTGGTTCCTATGGGCAGATGAACACTGAAGCTTTCTTT.

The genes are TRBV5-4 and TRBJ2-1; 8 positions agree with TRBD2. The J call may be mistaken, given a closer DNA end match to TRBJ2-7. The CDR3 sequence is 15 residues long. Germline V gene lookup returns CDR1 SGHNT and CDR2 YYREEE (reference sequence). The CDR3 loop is CASSPWTSIDNEQYF. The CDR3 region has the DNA TGTGCCAGCAGCCCATGGACTAGCATCGACAATGAGCAGTACTTC.

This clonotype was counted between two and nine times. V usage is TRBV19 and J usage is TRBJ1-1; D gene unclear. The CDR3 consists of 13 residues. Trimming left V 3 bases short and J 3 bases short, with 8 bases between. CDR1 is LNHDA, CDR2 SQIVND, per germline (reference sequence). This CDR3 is CASSMLKYTEAFF. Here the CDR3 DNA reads TGTGCCAGTAGTATGTTGAAGTACACTGAAGCTTTCTTT. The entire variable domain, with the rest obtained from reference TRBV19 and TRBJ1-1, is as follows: DGGITQSPKYLFRKEGQNVTLSCEQNLNHDAMYWYRQDPGQGLRLIYYSQIVNDFQKGDIAEGYSVSREKKESFPLTVTSAQKNPTAFYLCASSMLKYTEAFFGQGTRLTVV.

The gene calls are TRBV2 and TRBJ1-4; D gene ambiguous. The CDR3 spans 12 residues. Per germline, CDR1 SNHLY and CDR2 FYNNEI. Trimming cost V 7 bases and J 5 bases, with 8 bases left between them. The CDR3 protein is CASTQNNEKLFF. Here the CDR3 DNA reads TGTGCCAGCACGCAGAACAATGAAAAACTGTTTTTT.

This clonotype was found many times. DNA for the CDR3: TGTGCCAGCTCACCATCAAGGGACCGCAATCAGCCCCAGCATTTT. Protein product: CASSPSRDRNQPQHF. This chain uses TRBV18 with TRBJ1-5; weak D call: TRBD1 (5 bases). V gave up 2 bases and J gave up 2 bases, with 10 bases separating them. CDR3 length: 15 residues. Germline V gene sequence: CDR1 KGHSH, CDR2 LQKENI.

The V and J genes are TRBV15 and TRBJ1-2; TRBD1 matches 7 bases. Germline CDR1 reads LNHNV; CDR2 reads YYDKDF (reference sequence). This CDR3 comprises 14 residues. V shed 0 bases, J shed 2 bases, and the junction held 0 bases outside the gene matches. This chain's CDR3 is CATSREDRNYGYTF. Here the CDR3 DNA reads TGTGCCACCAGCAGAGAGGACAGGAACTATGGCTACACCTTC.